The 26 T cell receptor beta chains presented below share a single source sample, sequenced in a study of blood T cell repertoires in COVID-19. Sequenced by immunoSEQ multiplex PCR; TCRdb stores in-frame clones only, minus some. The sample holds around 100,000 clones; approximately 86% are singletons and the top ten take approximately 5.3%. Sequenced input: peripheral blood. The receptors derive from a human donor in a cohort sampled during active COVID-19.

The rearrangement links TRBV6-1 to TRBJ2-1, with 9 bases that match TRBD1. Germline V CDR1 and CDR2: MNHNS, SASEGT. The CDR3 is 14 residues long. Trimming at V came to 2 bases and at J to 6 bases, leaving 2 bases not matched to a gene. In DNA, the CDR3 is TGTGCCAGCAGTGAACAGGGACAGGGCAATGAGCAGTTCTTC. As protein: CASSEQGQGNEQFF.

The chain is built from TRBV15 and TRBJ2-1; D is perhaps TRBD2 (6 bases). The germline V and J ends were trimmed by 0 bases and 8 bases, with 23 bases remaining between them. Per the germline V gene, CDR1 is LNHNV and CDR2 is YYDKDF (reference sequence). The CDR3 consists of 18 residues. The chain's CDR3 is CATSRDLGWASRGDEQFF. In DNA form, the CDR3 reads TGTGCCACCAGCAGAGATTTGGGATGGGCTAGCCGCGGGGATGAGCAGTTCTTC.

This clone was detected only once. The V gene is TRBV6-6, the J gene TRBJ2-7, with D maybe TRBD2 (6 bases). V was cut by 5 bases and J by 3 bases, with 26 bases left in between. The germline V gene has CDR1 MNHNY and CDR2 SVGAGI (reference sequence). The CDR3 sequence is 18 residues long. CDR3 loop: CASSRSGGEGGIFYEQYF. The DNA of the CDR3 is TGTGCCAGCAGTAGATCCGGTGGGGAAGGCGGGATTTTCTACGAGCAGTACTTC.

This chain links TRBV14 with TRBJ2-1; 8 bases agree with TRBD2. The CDR3 length is 14 residues. CDR1 SGHDN and CDR2 FVKESK come from the germline V gene. The V segment lost 5 bases and the J segment 8 bases; nucleotides outside the gene matches: 8. CDR3 in amino acids: CASSWSSGIYEQFF. In nucleotides, the CDR3 is TGTGCCAGCAGCTGGAGTAGCGGGATCTATGAGCAGTTCTTC.

There are a few counts of this clone. The chain employs TRBV7-9 and TRBJ1-2, with D perhaps matching TRBD1 (5 bases). The V gene lost 1 base and the J gene lost 3 bases, with 12 bases spanning the gap. CDR1 is SEHNR and CDR2 is FQNEAQ in the germline V gene (reference sequence). This CDR3 region has 15 residues. The DNA of the CDR3 is TGTGCCAGCAGCTTAGATCCAGGGTTATACTATGGCTACACCTTC. This codes for CASSLDPGLYYGYTF. The full variable domain, rest sourced from reference TRBV7-9 and TRBJ1-2, is DTGVSQNPRHKITKRGQNVTFRCDPISEHNRLYWYRQTLGQGPEFLTYFQNEAQLEKSRLLSDRFSAERPKGSFSTLEIQRTEQGDSAMYLCASSLDPGLYYGYTFGSGTRLTVV.

This clone was counted a few times. The J gene is TRBJ2-7, the V gene TRBV21-1; TRBD1, the table's D call, lacks a check against the DNA. TRBV21-1 is tagged as a pseudogene. The CDR3 is 14 amino acids. DNA for the CDR3: TGTGCCAGCAGCAAAGTGGTCAGGACCTACGAGCAGTACTTC. Protein: CASSKVVRTYEQYF.

V is TRBV7-9 and J is TRBJ1-6, with D perhaps TRBD1 (6 bases). Between the trimmed V and J ends, which lost 5 bases and 7 bases, there was a span of 12 bases. The CDR3 runs to 14 residues. Germline CDR1 and CDR2: SEHNR and FQNEAQ (reference sequence). The CDR3 coding sequence is TGTGCCAGCAGCCGGACAGAGGGCAATTCACCCCTCCACTTT. This codes for CASSRTEGNSPLHF. Complete variable domain (other parts from reference TRBV7-9 and TRBJ1-6): DTGVSQNPRHKITKRGQNVTFRCDPISEHNRLYWYRQTLGQGPEFLTYFQNEAQLEKSRLLSDRFSAERPKGSFSTLEIQRTEQGDSAMYLCASSRTEGNSPLHFGNGTRLTVT.

This clone was detected only once. The chain uses TRBV9 and TRBJ1-2, with D tentatively TRBD1 (6 bases). The V and J ends lost 0 bases and 7 bases respectively, with 13 bases between them. This CDR3 has 14 residues. Germline V lookup: CDR1 SGDLS, CDR2 YYNGEE. CDR3 loop: CASSVDAQGIGYTF. The CDR3 region has the DNA TGTGCCAGCAGCGTAGACGCACAGGGTATTGGCTACACCTTC.

The rearrangement links TRBV7-9 to TRBJ1-1; TRBD1 might be the D (6 bases). This CDR3 has 15 residues. The germline V and J ends were trimmed by 3 bases and 0 bases, with 11 bases remaining between them. The germline gives CDR1 SEHNR, CDR2 FQNEAQ (reference sequence). The DNA for the CDR3 is TGTGCCAGCAGCTTGGCGACAGGAATGAACACTGAAGCTTTCTTT. Its translation: CASSLATGMNTEAFF.

Comment on this clone: In the same sample, other DNA sequences code for this CDR3. The chain recombines TRBV7-9 with TRBJ1-4; 11 bases map to TRBD1. The V segment lost 5 bases and the J segment 8 bases; nucleotides outside the gene matches: 4. CDR1 SEHNR and CDR2 FQNEAQ come from the germline V gene (reference sequence). CDR3 length: 14 residues. DNA of the CDR3: TGTGCCAGCAGCCTGGGACAGGGGGACGAAAAACTGTTTTTT. Encoded protein: CASSLGQGDEKLFF.

J is TRBJ2-7 and V is TRBV5-1, with 9 bases that match TRBD2. This CDR3 is 15 amino acids long. Germline V gene data show CDR1 as SGHRS and CDR2 as YFSETQ. V lost 0 bases to trimming and J lost 4 bases; unmatched junction nucleotides: 5. The CDR3 spells CASSLEPGLAYEQYF. The CDR3 bases are TGCGCCAGCAGCTTGGAGCCGGGACTAGCTTACGAGCAGTACTTC.

This clone has only one observation. The chain links TRBV9 to TRBJ1-2, with TRBD1 matching over 8 bases. The CDR3 runs to 13 residues. The germline V gene has CDR1 SGDLS and CDR2 YYNGEE. After removal of 4 bases from V and 4 bases from J, the junction contained 3 bases not matched to a gene. The DNA for the CDR3 is TGTGCCAGCAGCATCGGGACAGGCTATGGCTACACCTTC. Amino acid sequence: CASSIGTGYGYTF.

This clone was detected once. The sample holds other DNA sequences that translate to the same CDR3. The J gene is TRBJ2-7, the V gene TRBV6-5; 8 bases agree with TRBD1. Losses at the gene ends were 0 bases for V and 0 bases for J; bases not matched to a gene: 1. Germline CDR1 is MNHEY and CDR2 is SVGAGI. The CDR3 consists of 15 residues. The CDR3 here is CASSYSGTGSYEQYF. The CDR3, as DNA: TGTGCCAGCAGTTACTCCGGGACAGGCTCCTACGAGCAGTACTTC.

The chain carries TRBV28 and TRBJ2-6, with D maybe TRBD2 (5 bases). This CDR3 is 16 amino acids long. V was clipped by 7 bases and J by 0 bases, with 13 bases between them. Germline lookup yields CDR1 MDHEN and CDR2 SYDVKM. This CDR3 reads CASTRRRGSGANVLTF. As DNA, the CDR3 is TGTGCCAGCACCCGACGACGGGGCTCTGGGGCCAACGTCCTGACTTTC.

This clone was seen a few times. The CDR3 coding sequence is TGCGCCAGCAAATCGCTAGGGGGCGGGACGACTGGGACAGATACGCAGTATTTT. Its protein is CASKSLGGGTTGTDTQYF. This chain links TRBV5-1 with TRBJ2-3, with D possibly matching TRBD1 (7 bases). The germline V gene has CDR1 SGHRS and CDR2 YFSETQ. Trimming pared 6 bases from V and 3 bases from J, leaving 26 bases between. This CDR3 region has 18 residues.

By frequency in the sample, this clone is medium-sized. This same CDR3 is encoded by further DNA sequences in the sample. The chain couples TRBV19 to TRBJ1-2, with D tentatively TRBD1 (6 bases). CDR1 and CDR2 (germline): LNHDA, SQIVND (reference sequence). The V end was cut by 3 bases, the J end by 2 bases, with 13 bases between. The CDR3 covers 15 residues. The CDR3: CASSIDPGVNYGYTF. CDR3 nucleotide sequence: TGTGCCAGTAGTATCGATCCAGGGGTAAACTATGGCTACACCTTC.

V usage is TRBV28 and J usage is TRBJ1-2; D unresolved. V lost 7 bases, J lost 7 bases, and 19 bases lay in between. The germline gives CDR1 MDHEN, CDR2 SYDVKM. The CDR3 extends over 14 amino acids. The CDR3 here is CASIPHTVGGGYTF. As DNA, the CDR3 is TGTGCCAGCATCCCACACACAGTGGGTGGTGGCTACACCTTC.

The chain is built from TRBV7-9 and TRBJ2-4; D may be TRBD2 (6 bases). From germline, CDR1 is SEHNR and CDR2 FQNEAQ (reference sequence). This CDR3 region has 17 residues. The V gene lost 5 bases and the J gene lost 7 bases, with 24 bases spanning the gap. Here the CDR3 DNA reads TGTGCCAGCAGCCCTCCGATTAGCGGCCGCGCCGGGAACATTCAGTACTTC. Translated, it gives CASSPPISGRAGNIQYF.

The V call is TRBV29-1, the J call TRBJ2-5; D gene unclear. Trimming removed 3 bases from V and 7 bases from J, with 9 bases in between. The V gene's germline CDR1 is SQVTM and CDR2 ANQGSEA. This CDR3 has 11 amino acids. This CDR3 is CSVDQAGTQYF. CDR3 nucleotides: TGCAGCGTTGATCAGGCTGGGACCCAGTACTTC.

V and J are TRBV7-6 and TRBJ2-1; 12 nucleotides align to TRBD2. This CDR3 has 16 amino acids. Trimming removed 2 bases from V and 3 bases from J; junction bases left unmatched: 2. Germline lookup yields CDR1 SGHVS and CDR2 FNYEAQ. The CDR3 loop reads CASSLRLAGVYNEQFF. CDR3 nucleotide sequence: TGTGCCAGCAGCTTACGACTAGCGGGAGTCTACAATGAGCAGTTCTTC.

The V gene is TRBV29-1, the J gene TRBJ2-7, with 8 bases fitting TRBD2. The V and J ends lost 0 bases and 5 bases, in that order; junction bases with no gene match: 6. Germline V CDR1 and CDR2: SQVTM, ANQGSEA. The CDR3 consists of 14 residues. In DNA form, the CDR3 reads TGCAGCGTTGAAGATAGCGGGATCGGCGACGAGCAGTACTTC. Its protein is CSVEDSGIGDEQYF.

The V call is TRBV7-8, the J call TRBJ1-1; D is unresolved. Between the trimmed V and J ends, which lost 1 base and 0 bases, there was a span of 9 bases. The CDR3 is made up of 15 amino acids. CDR1 is SGHVS, CDR2 FQNEAQ, per germline. Here the CDR3 reads CASSLVQRMNTEAFF. The CDR3 DNA reads as TGTGCCAGCAGCTTAGTACAGAGAATGAACACTGAAGCTTTCTTT.

The rearrangement uses TRBV28 and TRBJ2-7; 7 bases fit TRBD1. J gave up 8 bases and V 5 bases, and 15 bases lay outside the gene matches. Germline CDR1 reads MDHEN; CDR2 reads SYDVKM. This CDR3 contains 15 residues. CDR3 sequence reads: CASSDPSNRGFQQYF. Written as DNA, the CDR3 is TGTGCCAGCAGTGACCCCTCGAACAGGGGTTTCCAGCAGTACTTC. The full variable domain, its missing parts supplied by reference TRBV28 and TRBJ2-7, is DVKVTQSSRYLVKRTGEKVFLECVQDMDHENMFWYRQDPGLGLRLIYFSYDVKMKEKGDIPEGYSVSREKKERFSLILESASTNQTSMYLCASSDPSNRGFQQYFGPGTRLTVT.

V gene TRBV7-2 combines with J gene TRBJ2-3, with a tentative D call TRBD2 (5 bases). The length of the CDR3 is 15 residues. Germline lookup yields CDR1 SGHTA and CDR2 FQGNSA. V was trimmed by 2 bases and J by 3 bases, leaving 12 bases between them. The CDR3 DNA sequence: TGTGCCAGCAGCTTACAGTCGGGATCTACAGATACGCAGTATTTT. This translates into CASSLQSGSTDTQYF. Combining the CDR3 with reference TRBV7-2 and TRBJ2-3 gives the whole variable domain GAGVSQSPSNKVTEKGKDVELRCDPISGHTALYWYRQSLGQGLEFLIYFQGNSAPDKSGLPSDRFSAERTGGSVSTLTIQRTQQEDSAVYLCASSLQSGSTDTQYFGPGTRLTVL.

This chain joins TRBV7-9 and TRBJ1-3; D may be TRBD1 (6 bases). Trimming removed 6 bases at V and 4 bases at J, with 16 bases between. Germline V CDR1 and CDR2: SEHNR, FQNEAQ (reference sequence). This CDR3 comprises 15 residues. The CDR3 protein is CASRLGTGPGNTIYF. The CDR3, as DNA: TGTGCCAGCAGGCTTGGTACAGGGCCGGGAAACACCATATATTTT.

This chain joins TRBV19 and TRBJ2-3; TRBD2 is a possible D gene (6 bases). The V end lost 3 bases, the J end lost 6 bases, and 19 bases lay between the germline ends. The germline V gene encodes CDR1 LNHDA and CDR2 SQIVND (reference sequence). The CDR3 totals 16 residues. The CDR3, as DNA: TGTGCCAGTAGTATTAAGGGCAGTGGCGGGGCGGATACGCAGTATTTT. As protein: CASSIKGSGGADTQYF.